Sequencing of this T cell receptor beta chain was carried out in a study of PD-L1 blockade in urothelial cancer. For the study at large: Every 3 weeks, patients received intravenous atezolizumab 1,200 mg, beginning 2014. Males with bladder-origin urothelial cancer made up about nine tenths of the roughly 29 patients. Per blood sample, T cells had a median of around 140,000. Findings of the study overall: Below-median pretreatment blood TCR clonality predicted better survival.

This CDR3 contains 17 residues. Per germline, CDR1 SGDLS and CDR2 YYNGEE. The V and J ends lost 0 bases and 0 bases respectively, with 13 bases between them. Time point described: pretreatment peripheral blood. A word on this clone: As yet, its antigen is unknown.

Method: immunoSEQ multiplex PCR; TCRdb's copy keeps in-frame clones and lacks some. The table shows about 95,000 clones, with roughly 84% occurring only once. This receptor was identified in a man aged 60 to 75 with urothelial cancer. The source was PBMCs, collected around atezolizumab (anti-PD-L1) treatment. The chain carries TRBV9 and TRBJ1-3; tentatively, D is TRBD1 (5 bases). The CDR3 DNA sequence: TGTGCCAGCAGCGTAGAGTTGGACATCGCCTCTGGAAACACCATATATTTT. Translated, it gives CASSVELDIASGNTIYF.